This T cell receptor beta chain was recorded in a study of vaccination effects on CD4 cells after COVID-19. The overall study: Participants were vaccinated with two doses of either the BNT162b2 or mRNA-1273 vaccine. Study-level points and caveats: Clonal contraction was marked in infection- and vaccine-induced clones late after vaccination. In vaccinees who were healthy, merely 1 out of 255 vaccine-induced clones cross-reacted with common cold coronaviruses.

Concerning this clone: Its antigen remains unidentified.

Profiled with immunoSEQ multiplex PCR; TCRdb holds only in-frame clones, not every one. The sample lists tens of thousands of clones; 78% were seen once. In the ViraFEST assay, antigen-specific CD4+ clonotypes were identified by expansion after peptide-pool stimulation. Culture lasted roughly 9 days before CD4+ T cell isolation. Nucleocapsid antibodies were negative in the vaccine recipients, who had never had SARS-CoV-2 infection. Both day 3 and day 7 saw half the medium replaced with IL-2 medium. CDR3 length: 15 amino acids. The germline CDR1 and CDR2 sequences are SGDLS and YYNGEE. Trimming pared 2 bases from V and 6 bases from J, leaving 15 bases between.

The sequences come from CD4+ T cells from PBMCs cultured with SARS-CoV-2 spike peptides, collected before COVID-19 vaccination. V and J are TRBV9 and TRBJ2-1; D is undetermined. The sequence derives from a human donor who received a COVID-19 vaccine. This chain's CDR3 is CASSVTTDRSNEQFF. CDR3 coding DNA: TGTGCCAGCAGCGTTACTACGGACCGAAGCAATGAGCAGTTCTTC.